This TCR beta chain was sequenced during a study of cytomegalovirus exposure and HLA in healthy donors. Primers: 60 Vbeta forward and 13 Jbeta reverse. Generated by immunoSEQ multiplex PCR, the TCRdb table keeps only in-frame clones and is missing some. The top ten hold 2.9% of the sample, which has 200,000 or so clones, roughly 80% seen once. Germline V CDR1 and CDR2: MGHRA, YSYEKL. The CDR3 runs 15 residues. Trimming removed 1 base at V and 2 bases at J, with 9 bases between. The chain carries TRBV4-1 and TRBJ2-1; D perhaps matches TRBD1 (5 bases). The specimen sequenced was PBMCs. The TCR was taken from a man aged 25 to 40 in good health and CMV-seronegative. CDR3 in amino acids: CASSQGGFTYNEQFF. The CDR3 DNA sequence: TGCGCCAGCAGCCAAGGGGGCTTCACCTACAATGAGCAGTTCTTC.